What follows are 16 T cell receptor beta chains derived from one specimen sequenced in a study of cytomegalovirus exposure and HLA in healthy donors. PCR was performed using 60 Vbeta and 13 Jbeta primers. Only in-frame clones appear in the TCRdb table, and some are missing; sequencing was by immunoSEQ multiplex PCR. The data show tens of thousands of clones, about 75% seen once. Input material: PBMCs. Receptors originate from a man between 65 and 85 years old in good health and CMV-seronegative.

The chain joins TRBV6-6 to TRBJ2-7, with TRBD2 as a possible D gene (5 bases). The CDR3 runs to 15 residues. V was shortened by 5 bases and J by 1 base, with 15 bases between the two germline ends. Germline V lookup: CDR1 MNHNY, CDR2 SVGAGI (reference sequence). CDR3 sequence: CASSPRVAASYEQYF. CDR3 sequence (DNA): TGTGCCAGCAGTCCGAGGGTAGCAGCTTCCTACGAGCAGTACTTC.

The rearrangement joins TRBV6-5 to TRBJ2-7, with TRBD1 matching over 11 bases. The CDR3 runs to 14 residues. J gave up 3 bases and V 4 bases, and 2 bases lay outside the gene matches. The V gene's germline CDR1 is MNHEY and CDR2 SVGAGI. The CDR3 nucleotides read TGTGCCAGCAGTTTGGACAGGGGGCTCTACGAGCAGTACTTC. Its translation: CASSLDRGLYEQYF.

J is TRBJ2-1 and V is TRBV9, with TRBD2 matching over 9 bases. The germline V gene has CDR1 SGDLS and CDR2 YYNGEE. The CDR3 loop spans 14 amino acids. Trimming at V came to 3 bases and at J to 6 bases, leaving 4 bases not matched to a gene. CDR3 sequence reads: CASSEAGGVNEQFF. CDR3 DNA: TGTGCCAGCAGCGAAGCGGGAGGAGTCAATGAGCAGTTCTTC.

The chain links TRBV2 to TRBJ2-5; 7 positions match TRBD2. Judging by the DNA end, TRBJ2-7 fits better; the J call may be wrong. Germline CDR1 SNHLY, CDR2 FYNNEI. The CDR3 loop spans 15 amino acids. The CDR3 DNA reads TGTGCCAGCAGTGAAGAGAGCGGGAAAACCTACGAGCAGTACTTC. As protein: CASSEESGKTYEQYF.

This chain links TRBV30 with TRBJ2-5; the match to TRBD1 covers 11 bases. J was trimmed by 4 bases and V by 3 bases; bases with no gene match: 4. The CDR3 loop spans 14 amino acids. Germline CDR1 and CDR2: GTSNPN and SVGIG (reference sequence). The CDR3 region has the DNA TGTGCCTGGAGACCTGGGACAGGGGGAGAGACCCAGTACTTC. Translation gives CAWRPGTGGETQYF.

The genes are TRBV7-9 and TRBJ2-3, with D unresolved. The CDR3 covers 15 residues. With 1 base removed from V and 0 bases from J, the gap between germline ends came to 8 bases. Per the germline V gene, CDR1 is SEHNR and CDR2 is FQNEAQ (reference sequence). The CDR3 bases are TGTGCCAGCAGCTTAGTGGAGTCTAGCACAGATACGCAGTATTTT. Residues: CASSLVESSTDTQYF.

This clone has only a few counts. The chain combines TRBV6-6 with TRBJ2-7, with TRBD2 as a possible D gene (5 bases). Between the trimmed V and J ends, which lost 2 bases and 1 base, there was a span of 15 bases. Germline V gene lookup returns CDR1 MNHNY and CDR2 SVGAGI (reference sequence). CDR3 length: 16 residues. The CDR3 nucleotides read TGTGCCAGCAGTTACGGAGGTTTACAAGGGTCCTACGAGCAGTACTTC. Translating it yields CASSYGGLQGSYEQYF.

The genes are TRBV5-1 and TRBJ2-7; 8 bases are a match to TRBD1. This CDR3 spans 16 amino acids. Germline assignment: CDR1 SGHRS and CDR2 YFSETQ. With V trimmed by 0 bases and J by 5 bases, 10 bases remained unmatched. CDR3 bases: TGCGCCAGCAGCTTGGGGTTCGGCCAGGGGGCCGACGAGCAGTACTTC. It is translated as CASSLGFGQGADEQYF.

This chain connects TRBV18 to TRBJ2-7; D may be TRBD1 (6 bases). Germline CDR1 reads KGHSH; CDR2 reads LQKENI. The CDR3 length is 15 residues. The V end was cut by 4 bases, the J end by 7 bases, with 20 bases between. The CDR3 DNA sequence: TGTGCCAGCTCACTAGGACAGAGGCGTTTGAGTGAGCAGTACTTC. Protein product: CASSLGQRRLSEQYF.

The chain uses TRBV4-1 and TRBJ2-1; D possibly corresponds to TRBD1 (6 bases). Germline-derived CDR1 and CDR2 are MGHRA and YSYEKL. The CDR3 covers 16 residues. The V end lost 3 bases, the J end lost 5 bases, and 17 bases lay between the germline ends. The CDR3 loop is CASSQYRERRNNEQFF. CDR3 nucleotides: TGCGCCAGCAGCCAGTACAGGGAAAGGAGGAACAATGAGCAGTTCTTC.

This clone appeared a single time. The chain carries TRBV13 and TRBJ1-1; 10 bases fit TRBD1. The CDR3 consists of 16 residues. CDR1 and CDR2 from the germline V gene are PRHDT and FYEKMQ (reference sequence). The ends lost 4 bases at V and 4 bases at J; junction bases unmatched: 9. The DNA for the CDR3 is TGTGCCAGCAGCTCGGGACAGGGGAGACTGGGCACTGAAGCTTTCTTT. Translation gives CASSSGQGRLGTEAFF.

The chain links TRBV29-1 to TRBJ2-7; D is ambiguous. V was shortened by 4 bases and J by 4 bases, with 11 bases between the two germline ends. Looked up from germline, CDR1 is SQVTM and CDR2 is ANQGSEA. The length of the CDR3 is 12 residues. The CDR3 loop is CSVGQSPYEQYF. CDR3 nucleotides: TGCAGCGTTGGACAAAGCCCTTACGAGCAGTACTTC.

This clone was seen just once. V gene TRBV7-8 combines with J gene TRBJ1-3; possibly TRBD1 for D (6 bases). This CDR3 comprises 16 residues. V gave up 3 bases and J gave up 0 bases, with 12 bases separating them. Germline V gives CDR1 SGHVS, CDR2 FQNEAQ. In DNA form, the CDR3 reads TGTGCCAGCAGCTTCCGACAGGCCGACTCTGGAAACACCATATATTTT. Its protein product is CASSFRQADSGNTIYF.

The rearrangement links TRBV5-4 to TRBJ2-3; no clear D gene. V was cut by 1 base and J by 0 bases, with 6 bases left in between. The CDR3 spans 14 residues. Germline V lookup: CDR1 SGHNT, CDR2 YYREEE (reference sequence). This CDR3 is CASSLPKSTDTQYF. Written as DNA, the CDR3 is TGTGCCAGCAGCTTGCCCAAAAGCACAGATACGCAGTATTTT.

This chain connects TRBV19 to TRBJ1-4; D call uncertain. V was pared by 1 base and J by 4 bases, with 10 bases between. This CDR3 spans 15 amino acids. Germline CDR1 is LNHDA and CDR2 is SQIVND (reference sequence). This CDR3 reads CASSIGHSSNEKLFF. CDR3 bases: TGTGCCAGTAGTATAGGTCACAGCAGTAATGAAAAACTGTTTTTT.

This chain uses TRBV27 with TRBJ2-5; 12 bases align to TRBD2. The junction had 1 base not matched to a gene; V was cut back by 6 bases and J by 2 bases. Germline values: CDR1 MNHEY, CDR2 SMNVEV (reference sequence). There are 14 residues in the CDR3. DNA for the CDR3: TGTGCCAGCAGGCTAGCGGGGGGGCAAGAGACCCAGTACTTC. Translation: CASRLAGGQETQYF.